This TCR beta chain comes out of a study of CD4 T cell repertoires in COVID-19 (TCRdb year 2021). Study-wide context: For cross-reactivity analysis, CFSE-low cells were expanded with IL-2 for 10 days, then relabeled and restimulated with spike proteins from other coronaviruses. In COVID-19-recovered individuals, the study described naturally processed CD4+ T cell responses to SARS-CoV-2 spike and nucleoprotein and used TCR Vbeta sequencing to evaluate clonal composition. TCR Vbeta repertoire analysis of SARS-CoV-2-reactive T cells was conducted at the subset level in three recovered individuals.

This clone is large (0.1 to 1%) in terms of sample share. Its antigen remains unidentified. It has no much larger one-base neighbor in the sample; base qualities were not kept. General findings and caveats noted by the study authors: Two or all three memory subsets shared several of the most expanded SARS-CoV-2-reactive clonotypes, which suggests intraclonal diversification. Between about 6.5 and 26% of SARS-CoV-2 clonotypes were also found in SARS-CoV and/or HKU1 spike-stimulated secondary cultures, consistent with cross-reactivity.

The cysteine opens and the phenylalanine closes a CDR3 of 11 amino acids. This entry keeps only the CDR3 DNA: 33 bases, framed from base 1. The trim is 3 bases for V and 3 bases for J, with a gap of 2 bases between the germline ends. CDR1 and CDR2, looked up from the germline V gene, are LGHNA and YNFKEQ. Receptors were amplified or captured by the immunoSEQ multiplex PCR assay. Per the authors' processing: The Chao-Jaccard similarity index and the number of shared clonotypes were used to measure repertoire overlap between subsets. TCRdb limited this immuneACCESS table to in-frame rearrangements with V and J called. A share of clones is missing; checked studies link under half to unresolved V genes, and the rest is unexplained. The V and J calls and clone size are taken from that table; D and trimming were inferred from the DNA. The sample table records 550 to 700 clones; more than 20% of these occur just once. In total, the top ten clones hold 16% of the sample.

The label giving this sample's time point can be read as: sample from a COVID-19-recovered individual after infection. Cells were CFSE-labeled and stimulated with autologous monocytes plus recombinant SARS-CoV-2 spike or nucleoprotein to obtain antigen-reactive proliferating T cell lines. Patients who had recovered from mild-to-severe COVID-19 served as donors. Each stimulated subset culture began with 5x10^5 input cells per subset. CD4+ total memory, central memory, effector memory and circulating T follicular helper cells were isolated from peripheral blood mononuclear cells. The sequence links TRBV4-2 to TRBJ2-5, with the identity of the D gene unclear. The TCR was taken from a human donor who had COVID-19. This sample comprised central memory CD4+ T cells, cultured in vitro, obtained after recovery from COVID-19. What this sample's cell subset or site label stands for: CD4+ T central memory cells. CDR3 protein: CASSHEETQYF. The bases read TGTGCCAGCAGCCACGAAGAGACCCAGTACTTC.